A single sample gave rise to the 9 T cell receptor beta chains below, sequenced in a study of blood T cell repertoires in COVID-19. TCRdb's table, derived via immunoSEQ multiplex PCR, lists solely in-frame clones and lacks some. The profile covers 250,000 to 300,000 clones, with around 89% appearing a single time and about 4.6% taken by the ten largest. Sequencing was carried out using peripheral blood. These receptors originate from a man in his forties with acute or convalescent COVID-19.

The chain uses TRBV2 and TRBJ1-2; possibly TRBD1 for D (6 bases). Looked up from germline, CDR1 is SNHLY and CDR2 is FYNNEI. V was trimmed by 4 bases and J by 3 bases, leaving 21 bases between them. The CDR3 totals 17 residues. The CDR3 protein is CASSALGRIKGDYGYTF. The CDR3, as DNA: TGTGCCAGCAGTGCCTTGGGACGAATCAAGGGGGACTATGGCTACACCTTC.

This clone has only a few counts. This chain uses TRBV4-1 with TRBJ2-7; unclear D gene. V was trimmed by 0 bases and J by 0 bases, leaving 15 bases between them. The CDR3 is made up of 17 amino acids. Germline V lookup: CDR1 MGHRA, CDR2 YSYEKL. As DNA, the CDR3 is TGCGCCAGCAGCCAAGATCGAGGAATCCTGGGCTCCTACGAGCAGTACTTC. This sequence encodes CASSQDRGILGSYEQYF.

A few counts support this clone. The V and J genes are TRBV29-1 and TRBJ1-1; 8 bases line up with TRBD1. V gave up 4 bases and J gave up 4 bases; unmatched junction bases: 2. CDR3 length: 12 amino acids. The germline V gene encodes CDR1 SQVTM and CDR2 ANQGSEA. The CDR3, as DNA: TGCAGCGTTGCCAGGGGGCCCACTGAAGCTTTCTTT. It codes for CSVARGPTEAFF. Combining the CDR3 with reference TRBV29-1 and TRBJ1-1 gives the whole variable domain SAVISQKPSRDICQRGTSLTIQCQVDSQVTMMFWYRQQPGQSLTLIATANQGSEATYESGFVIDKFPISRPNLTFSTLTVSNMSPEDSSIYLCSVARGPTEAFFGQGTRLTVV.

The chain employs TRBV12-5 and TRBJ2-1; TRBD1 agrees at 7 bases. The CDR3 runs 17 residues. Trimming removed 4 bases from V and 4 bases from J; junction bases left unmatched: 13. Germline CDR1 is LGHNT and CDR2 is FRNRAP. The DNA of the CDR3 is TGTGCTAGTGGTTCAGGGCGTACGACAGGGCAGTACAATGAGCAGTTCTTC. Translating gives CASGSGRTTGQYNEQFF.

The rearrangement uses TRBV18 and TRBJ2-7; D perhaps matches TRBD2 (5 bases). Trimming left V 3 bases short and J 1 base short, with 13 bases between. Per germline, CDR1 KGHSH and CDR2 LQKENI. The CDR3 extends over 15 amino acids. The CDR3 nucleotides read TGTGCCAGCTCACCCTCCGGAGGAGGTTCCTACGAGCAGTACTTC. This translates into CASSPSGGGSYEQYF.

This chain links TRBV5-1 with TRBJ1-4, with TRBD1 matching 7 bases. Germline trimming cut 0 bases from V and 6 bases from J; bases unmatched to any gene: 5. The CDR3 length is 15 residues. Looked up from germline, CDR1 is SGHRS and CDR2 is YFSETQ. CDR3 sequence reads: CASSLGQGSYEKLFF. CDR3 sequence (DNA): TGCGCCAGCAGCTTGGGACAGGGTTCTTATGAAAAACTGTTTTTT.

This chain links TRBV2 with TRBJ1-1, with no clear D. Trimming removed 4 bases from V and 7 bases from J, with 13 bases in between. CDR1 is SNHLY, CDR2 FYNNEI, per germline. CDR3 length equals 13 residues. CDR3 sequence (DNA): TGTGCCAGCAGTGCTACAGCCCTCGGTGAAGCTTTCTTT. As protein: CASSATALGEAFF.

The chain joins TRBV30 to TRBJ1-1, with 9 bases aligning to TRBD1. This CDR3 has 14 amino acids. Looked up from germline, CDR1 is GTSNPN and CDR2 is SVGIG (reference sequence). The J segment lost 4 bases and the V segment lost 7 bases, leaving 10 bases of the junction unmatched. CDR3 sequence (DNA): TGTGCCTTTACTCGGGACAGGGTGGGCACTGAAGCTTTCTTT. Its translation is CAFTRDRVGTEAFF.

The rearrangement joins TRBV5-3 to TRBJ2-7; possibly TRBD2 for D (6 bases). TRBV5-3 is filed as an ORF, its function uncertain. The CDR3 runs 16 residues. V dropped 4 bases and J dropped 4 bases, with 21 bases sitting between them. In nucleotides, the CDR3 is TGTGCCAGAAGCCCGGGCTGGGAGGCGACCATGTACGAGCAGTACTTC. Protein: CARSPGWEATMYEQYF.